This TCR beta chain came from a study of breast tumors, draining lymph nodes, adjacent tissues. Study-level results: The data were judged consistent with most tumor T cells coming from lymph node and expanding in tumor. Tumors had less TCR diversity than lymph nodes, more than nontumor tissue. Tumor T cell lymph node origin was a supported hypothesis, not proven.

The germline CDR1 and CDR2 sequences are SGHRS and YFSETQ. The V and J ends lost 3 bases and 6 bases respectively, with 14 bases between them. The CDR3 covers 14 residues. A word on this clonotype: Its antigen is unidentified.

Samples came from axillary lymph nodes draining the breast cancer. Via MiXCR, TCRdb re-called the multiplex PCR reads, giving one row per CDR3 protein. The sample includes under 250,000 distinct CDR3 sequences, 32% of them seen just once. Sequencing used axillary lymph node tissue. This clonotype was sampled from a female donor with breast cancer. Some clones in this sample may be carry-over from other donors' samples. The chain is built from TRBV5-1 and TRBJ2-3; D gene unclear. CDR3 protein: CASSSDRHTDTQYF. In DNA, the CDR3 is TGCGCCAGCAGCTCGGACCGGCACACGGATACGCAGTATTTT.